These 16 T cell receptor beta chains were sequenced from one sample in a study of T cells expressing NK-cell markers. TCRdb reprocessed the 5' RACE reads, with one entry per CDR3 protein and no DNA. The sample table includes about 460,000 distinct CDR3 sequences. The sample consisted of blood T cells: a sorted CD56 or NKG2C T cell subset, CD4+ or CD8+ T cells, or bulk PBMC T cells (not recorded which). The receptors here all came from a woman aged 50 to 60 in good health.

The V gene is TRBV5-1, the J gene TRBJ2-7; the D gene TCRdb calls, TRBD1, cannot be checked with no DNA. The CDR3 is 14 residues long. Germline V gene data show CDR1 as SGHRS and CDR2 as YFSETQ. The CDR3 here is CASSQTDRGYEQYF.

The CDR3 spells CASTGFQGSYNEQFF. This chain connects TRBV2 to TRBJ2-1. The CDR3 extends over 15 amino acids. Germline V CDR1 and CDR2: SNHLY, FYNNEI.

V is TRBV5-5 and J is TRBJ1-1; checking the TCRdb D call of TRBD1 is not possible without DNA. The CDR3 covers 14 residues. The germline CDR1 and CDR2 sequences are SGHKS and YYEKEE (reference sequence). The CDR3 reads CASSPDRGLAEAFF. Based on the CDR3 plus reference TRBV5-5 and TRBJ1-1, the full variable domain is DAGVTQSPTHLIKTRGQQVTLRCSPISGHKSVSWYQQVLGQGPQFIFQYYEKEERGRGNFPDRFSARQFPNYSSELNVNALLLGDSALYLCASSPDRGLAEAFFGQGTRLTVV.

The chain recombines TRBV7-2 with TRBJ2-3. This CDR3 has 12 residues. The germline CDR1 and CDR2 sequences are SGHTA and FQGNSA. The CDR3 sequence: CASLRTTDTQYF.

This chain connects TRBV10-1 to TRBJ2-7; TCRdb designates TRBD1, a call that cannot be tested without DNA. This CDR3 region has 14 residues. Per the germline V gene, CDR1 is WNHNN and CDR2 is SYGVQD (reference sequence). Here the CDR3 reads CASSPGGDNYEQYF.

This chain joins TRBV7-8 and TRBJ2-4. Germline V lookup: CDR1 SGHVS, CDR2 FQNEAQ. This CDR3 comprises 14 residues. This CDR3 reads CASSAFGAKNIQYF. The full variable domain, in which reference TRBV7-8 and TRBJ2-4 provide the parts outside the CDR3, is GAGVSQSPRYKVAKRGQDVALRCDPISGHVSLFWYQQALGQGPEFLTYFQNEAQLDKSGLPSDRFFAERPEGSVSTLKIQRTQQEDSAVYLCASSAFGAKNIQYFGAGTRLSVL.

The chain employs TRBV7-9 and TRBJ2-3; TCRdb outputs TRBD1, but without DNA this stays unchecked. CDR1 and CDR2 from the germline V gene are SEHNR and FQNEAQ (reference sequence). CDR3 length: 18 residues. The CDR3 spells CASSLVVLEGASTDTQYF. The whole variable domain, remainder taken from reference TRBV7-9 and TRBJ2-3, is DTGVSQNPRHKITKRGQNVTFRCDPISEHNRLYWYRQTLGQGPEFLTYFQNEAQLEKSRLLSDRFSAERPKGSFSTLEIQRTEQGDSAMYLCASSLVVLEGASTDTQYFGPGTRLTVL.

The rearrangement joins TRBV5-1 to TRBJ1-3; TCRdb indicates TRBD1, and absent DNA this call remains unverified. The CDR3 sequence is 15 residues long. Germline V gives CDR1 SGHRS, CDR2 YFSETQ. The CDR3: CASNPGSLSGNTIYF. The whole variable domain, remainder taken from reference TRBV5-1 and TRBJ1-3, is KAGVTQTPRYLIKTRGQQVTLSCSPISGHRSVSWYQQTPGQGLQFLFEYFSETQRNKGNFPGRFSGRQFSNSRSEMNVSTLELGDSALYLCASNPGSLSGNTIYFGEGSWLTVV.

The chain combines TRBV19 with TRBJ2-2; TCRdb's D call, TRBD1, is unchecked because there is no DNA. From germline, CDR1 is LNHDA and CDR2 SQIVND (reference sequence). This CDR3 comprises 13 residues. CDR3 residues: CASSIRAAGELFF.

The chain carries TRBV5-1 and TRBJ2-3. The CDR3 runs 16 residues. The germline V gene has CDR1 SGHRS and CDR2 YFSETQ. The CDR3 loop reads CASSLSGIHSTDTQYF.

The chain has TRBV2 and TRBJ2-7; TCRdb proposes TRBD2, but this gene call is untestable without DNA. Germline values: CDR1 SNHLY, CDR2 FYNNEI. CDR3 length: 16 residues. The CDR3 protein is CASSTRLAGVDYEQYF.

The chain has TRBV5-6 and TRBJ2-3; the TCRdb D gene call, TRBD1, has no DNA to confirm it. The CDR3 runs to 14 residues. Looked up from germline, CDR1 is SGHDT and CDR2 is YYEEEE. The CDR3 loop reads CASSHNDRAYTQYF.

The CDR3 protein is CASSLRGLRYEQYF. The chain uses TRBV12-3 or TRBV12-4 and TRBJ2-7; absent DNA, TCRdb's TRBD1 call cannot be checked. The CDR3 sequence is 14 residues long.

V gene TRBV27 combines with J gene TRBJ2-3. CDR3 size: 12 residues. Germline values: CDR1 MNHEY, CDR2 SMNVEV (reference sequence). CDR3 sequence reads: CASSPLGATQYF.

V and J are TRBV6-5 and TRBJ2-7; the D call of TRBD2 rests on TCRdb alone, since no DNA is present to check it. The V gene's germline CDR1 is MNHEY and CDR2 SVGAGI. This CDR3 has 13 residues. CDR3 in amino acids: CASEGSSSHEQYF.

This chain connects TRBV25-1 to TRBJ2-2; TCRdb's D call of TRBD1 is untestable without DNA. The CDR3 consists of 13 residues. The germline V gene encodes CDR1 MGHDK and CDR2 SYGVNS. CDR3 residues: CASKGTGPGELFF.